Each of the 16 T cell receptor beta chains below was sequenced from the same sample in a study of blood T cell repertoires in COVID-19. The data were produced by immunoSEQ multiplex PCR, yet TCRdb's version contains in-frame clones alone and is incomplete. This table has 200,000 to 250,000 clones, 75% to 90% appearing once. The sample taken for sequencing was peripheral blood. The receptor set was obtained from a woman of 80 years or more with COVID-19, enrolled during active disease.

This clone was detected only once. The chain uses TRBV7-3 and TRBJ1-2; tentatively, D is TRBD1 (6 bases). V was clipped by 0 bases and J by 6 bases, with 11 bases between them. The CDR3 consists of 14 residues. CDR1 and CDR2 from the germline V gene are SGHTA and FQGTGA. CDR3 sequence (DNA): TGTGCCAGCAGCTTAACTGGACAGAGCCATGGCTACACCTTC. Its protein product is CASSLTGQSHGYTF.

CDR3 nucleotides: TGTGCCAGTAGAAGCGGTTACAATGAGCAGTTCTTC. It yields the protein CASRSGYNEQFF. The chain links TRBV19 to TRBJ2-1; weak D call: TRBD2 (5 bases). Germline CDR1 and CDR2: LNHDA and SQIVND (reference sequence). CDR3 size: 12 residues. V dropped 6 bases and J dropped 4 bases, with 7 bases sitting between them.

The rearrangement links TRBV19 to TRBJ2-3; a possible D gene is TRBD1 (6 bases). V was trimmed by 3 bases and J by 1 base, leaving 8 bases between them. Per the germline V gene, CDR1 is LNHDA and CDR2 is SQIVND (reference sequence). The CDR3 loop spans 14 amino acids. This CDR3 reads CASSIPGGTDTQYF. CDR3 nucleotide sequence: TGTGCCAGTAGTATTCCAGGGGGCACAGATACGCAGTATTTT.

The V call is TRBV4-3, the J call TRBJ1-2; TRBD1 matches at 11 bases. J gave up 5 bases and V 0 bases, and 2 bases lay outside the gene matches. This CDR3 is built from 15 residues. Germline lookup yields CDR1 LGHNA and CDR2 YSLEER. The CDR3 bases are TGCGCCAGCAGCCAAGATGGGACAGGGGGGTATGGCTACACCTTC. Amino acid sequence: CASSQDGTGGYGYTF.

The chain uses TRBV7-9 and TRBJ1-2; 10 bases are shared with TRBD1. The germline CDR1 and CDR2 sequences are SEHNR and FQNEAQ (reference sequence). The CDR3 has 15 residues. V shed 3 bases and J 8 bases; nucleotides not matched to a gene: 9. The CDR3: CASSLVGTGAEGYTF. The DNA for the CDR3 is TGTGCCAGCAGCTTGGTTGGGACAGGGGCTGAGGGCTACACCTTC.

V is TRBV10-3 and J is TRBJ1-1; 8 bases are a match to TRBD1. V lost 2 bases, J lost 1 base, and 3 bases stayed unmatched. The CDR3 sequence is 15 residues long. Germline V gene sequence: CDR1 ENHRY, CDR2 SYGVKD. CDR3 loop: CAISEPGTGNTEAFF. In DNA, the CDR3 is TGTGCCATCAGTGAGCCGGGGACAGGGAACACTGAAGCTTTCTTT.

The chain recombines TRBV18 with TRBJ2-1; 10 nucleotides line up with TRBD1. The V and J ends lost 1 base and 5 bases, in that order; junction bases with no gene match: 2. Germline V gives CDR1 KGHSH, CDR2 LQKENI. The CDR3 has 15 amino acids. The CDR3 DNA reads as TGTGCCAGCTCACCACGACAGGGGGCGGACAATGAGCAGTTCTTC. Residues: CASSPRQGADNEQFF. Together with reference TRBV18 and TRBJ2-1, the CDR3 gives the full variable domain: NAGVMQNPRHLVRRRGQEARLRCSPMKGHSHVYWYRQLPEEGLKFMVYLQKENIIDESGMPKERFSAEFPKEGPSILRIQQVVRGDSAAYFCASSPRQGADNEQFFGPGTRLTVL.

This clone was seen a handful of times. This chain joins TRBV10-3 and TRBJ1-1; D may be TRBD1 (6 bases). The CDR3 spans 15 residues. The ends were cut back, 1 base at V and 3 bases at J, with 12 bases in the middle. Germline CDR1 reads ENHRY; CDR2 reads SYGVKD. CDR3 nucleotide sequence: TGTGCCATCAGTGAGTTAGGGGGTGGTGACACTGAAGCTTTCTTT. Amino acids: CAISELGGGDTEAFF.

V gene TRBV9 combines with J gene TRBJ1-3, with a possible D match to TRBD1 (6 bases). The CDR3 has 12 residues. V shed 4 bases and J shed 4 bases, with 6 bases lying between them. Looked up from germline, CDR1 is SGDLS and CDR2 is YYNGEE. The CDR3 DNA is TGTGCCAGCAGCCAGGGGGGAAACACCATATATTTT. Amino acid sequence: CASSQGGNTIYF.

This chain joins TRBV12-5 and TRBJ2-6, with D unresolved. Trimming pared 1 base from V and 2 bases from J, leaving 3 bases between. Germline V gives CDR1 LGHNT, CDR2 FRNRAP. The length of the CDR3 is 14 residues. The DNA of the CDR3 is TGTGCTAGTGGTTTGGGCGCTGGGGCCAACGTCCTGACTTTC. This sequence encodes CASGLGAGANVLTF.

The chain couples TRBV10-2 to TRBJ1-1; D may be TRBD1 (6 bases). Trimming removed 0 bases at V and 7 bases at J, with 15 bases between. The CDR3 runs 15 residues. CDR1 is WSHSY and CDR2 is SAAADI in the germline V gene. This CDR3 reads CASSESGGPIGEAFF. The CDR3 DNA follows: TGCGCCAGCAGTGAGTCGGGGGGGCCGATTGGTGAAGCTTTCTTT.

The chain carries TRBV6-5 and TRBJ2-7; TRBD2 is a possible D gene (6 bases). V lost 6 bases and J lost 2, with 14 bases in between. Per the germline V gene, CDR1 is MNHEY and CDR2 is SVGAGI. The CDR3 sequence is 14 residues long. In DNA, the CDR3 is TGTGCCAGCAGGGCAAGGGCGGGACCCTACGAGCAGTACTTC. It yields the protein CASRARAGPYEQYF.

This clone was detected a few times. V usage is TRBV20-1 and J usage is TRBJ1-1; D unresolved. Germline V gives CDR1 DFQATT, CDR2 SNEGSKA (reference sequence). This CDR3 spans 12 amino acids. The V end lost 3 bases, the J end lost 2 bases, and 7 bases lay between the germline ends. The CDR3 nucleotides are TGCAGTGCTAGTAGAGCAAACACTGAAGCTTTCTTT. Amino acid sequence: CSASRANTEAFF.

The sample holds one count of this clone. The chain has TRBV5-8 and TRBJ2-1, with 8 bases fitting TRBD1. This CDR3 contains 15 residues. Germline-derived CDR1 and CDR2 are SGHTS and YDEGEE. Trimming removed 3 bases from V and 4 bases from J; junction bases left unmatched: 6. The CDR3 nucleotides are TGTGCCAGCAGCTATCCTGGACAGGGTTACAATGAGCAGTTCTTC. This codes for CASSYPGQGYNEQFF.

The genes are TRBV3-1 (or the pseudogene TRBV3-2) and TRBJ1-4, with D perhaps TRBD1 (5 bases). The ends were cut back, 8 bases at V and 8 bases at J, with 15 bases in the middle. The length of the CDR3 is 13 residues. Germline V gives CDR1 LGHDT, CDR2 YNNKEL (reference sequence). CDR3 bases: TGTGCCAGCCGGTCGGGGGTGCGCGAAAAACTGTTTTTT. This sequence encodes CASRSGVREKLFF.

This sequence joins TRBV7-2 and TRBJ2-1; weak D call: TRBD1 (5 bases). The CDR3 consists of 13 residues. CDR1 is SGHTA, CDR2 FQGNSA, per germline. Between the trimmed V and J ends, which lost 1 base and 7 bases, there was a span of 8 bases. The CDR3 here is CASSLVNRNEQFF. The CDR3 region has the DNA TGTGCCAGCAGCTTAGTGAACAGGAATGAGCAGTTCTTC.